The present T cell receptor (beta chain) was sequenced within a study of T-cell reconstitution after alpha-beta-depleted transplantation in children. Study-wide points: There were reportedly several hundred expanded graft clones from which alpha-beta T cells came about two months after transplant. Certain patients had high TCRbeta diversity at day 60, and it came from recipient T cells and thymic progenitors that survived. At one year after transplant, newly produced T cells mostly accounted for T-cell counts and diversity.

Unique molecular identifiers featured in how the TCRbeta library was prepared. From the PCR reads, TCRdb called clonotypes with MiXCR, one entry per CDR3 protein. This sample has under 8,500 distinct CDR3 sequences, with roughly 10% found just once. This clonotype was detected a few times. The target antigen is unknown. V was clipped by 0 bases and J by 8 bases, with 13 bases between them. CDR3 length: 15 residues. Germline V lookup: CDR1 LNHDA, CDR2 SQIVND (reference sequence). The sequencing used PBMCs, mostly from graft donor cells, collected 180 days after TCRalphabeta/CD19-depleted stem cell transplant. The clonotype originates from a child less than two years old who had a stem cell transplant for acute myeloid leukemia, so the T cells may come from the graft donor. The gene calls are TRBV19 and TRBJ1-4; a weak D match, TRBD1 (6 bases). CDR3 in DNA: TGTGCCAGTAGTATAGATCGGGGGGCAGAAGAAAAACTGTTTTTT. It codes for CASSIDRGAEEKLFF.